The TCR beta chain under discussion was sequenced for a study of T cells in localized non-small cell lung cancer. General observations from the study: Detection in adjacent lung was observed for a median roughly 57 of the top 100 tumor clones.

CDR3 length equals 15 residues. From germline, CDR1 is MDHEN and CDR2 SYDVKM. Profiling relied on immunoSEQ multiplex PCR, and the TCRdb table lists in-frame clones only, not all of them. The profile shows fewer than 3,500 clones, more than 25% of them singletons. In regard to this clone: Its cognate antigen is unknown.

V and J are TRBV28 and TRBJ2-1; D may be TRBD2 (6 bases). The source material was normal lung tissue next to the tumor, sampled before any cancer treatment. This TCR was sampled from a woman aged 40-75 years with stage II squamous cell lung carcinoma. The CDR3 DNA reads TGTGCGTGCTCGGGAGCGCACGGACGCTACAATGAGCAGTTCTTC. Translating it yields CACSGAHGRYNEQFF.